Listed below are T cell receptor beta chains from one sample, sequenced in a study of post-analysis software for immune sequencing data. One entry per CDR3 protein results from TCRdb running MiXCR on the PCR reads. Here the sample spans 400,000 to 500,000 distinct CDR3 sequences, approximately 37% being singletons. The sample comprised blood. These TCRs come from a girl aged 2 to 9 with multiple sclerosis. Each CDR3 is given with its conserved first and last residue. A D gene is named only where the DNA matches it firmly. The listing skips clone size in some rows; elsewhere it reads once, few, many or a size class.

TRBD2 | TRBJ2-1 | TRBV27 | . | TGTGCCAGCAGTTCGGGACTAGCGGAACGCTCCTACAATGAGCAGTTCTTC | CASSSGLAERSYNEQFF
. | TRBJ1-5 | TRBV7-2 | few | TGTGCCAGCAGCACGAAAATCAATCAGCCCCAGCATTTT | CASSTKINQPQHF
TRBD2 | TRBJ2-1 | TRBV20-1 | few | TGCAGTGCTGCCCCCGGGACTAGTTTTAGTGAGCAGTTCTTC | CSAAPGTSFSEQFF
. | TRBJ2-5 | TRBV6-5 | . | TGTGCCAGCAAAAGGTCGGCAAATTACAATGAGCAGTACTTC | CASKRSANYNEQYF
. | TRBJ2-6 | TRBV12-3/TRBV12-4 | few | TGTGCCAGCAGTTTACTGGGAGCATCTGGGGCCAACGTCCTGACTTTC | CASSLLGASGANVLTF
TRBD1 | TRBJ2-5 | TRBV6-6 | few | TGTGCCAGCAGGCGTGGACAGGGCAGACAAGAGACCCAGTACTTC | CASRRGQGRQETQYF
. | TRBJ2-5 | TRBV12-3/TRBV12-4 | . | TGTGCCAGCAGCCTTAGCGGAACTGAAGAGACCCAGTACTTC | CASSLSGTEETQYF
. | TRBJ2-1 | TRBV7-2 | few | TGTGCCAGCAGTCTTTTGTACCCCCTCGCTGGGGATGAGCAGTTCTTC | CASSLLYPLAGDEQFF
TRBD1 | TRBJ1-2 | TRBV12-3/TRBV12-4 | . | TGTGCCAGCAGTTCCACGGGACAGTCTCGGGGCTACACCTTC | CASSSTGQSRGYTF
. | TRBJ1-1 | TRBV28 | once | TGTGCCAGCAGTTCGACGGGGGGGAACACTGAAGCTTTCTTT | CASSSTGGNTEAFF
TRBD1 | TRBJ1-2 | TRBV15 | . | TGTGCCACCAGCAAAGGACAGGGGGCTACGTATGGCTACACCTTC | CATSKGQGATYGYTF
TRBD1 | TRBJ2-2 | TRBV4-1 | . | TGCGCCAGCAGCCAGAGGACAGGAGAAGTTACCGGGGAGCTGTTTTTT | CASSQRTGEVTGELFF
TRBD2 | TRBJ2-3 | TRBV7-9 | . | TGTGCCAGCAGCCCCGGACTAGCGGGAGGGGTAGTAGATACGCAGTATTTT | CASSPGLAGGVVDTQYF
. | TRBJ2-1 | TRBV7-2 | . | TGTACCAGCACCCTCGGTGGGGGTGGCTCCTACAATGAGCAGTTCTTC | CTSTLGGGGSYNEQFF
. | TRBJ2-5 | TRBV7-6 | . | TGTGCCAGCAGCACAGGGCCGCGAGAGACCCAGTACTTC | CASSTGPRETQYF
TRBD2 | TRBJ2-1 | TRBV6-1 | . | TGTGCCAGCAGTCCCAAGGTGGGACTAGCGGGACTAGGGGCTTACAATGAGCAGTTCTTC | CASSPKVGLAGLGAYNEQFF
. | TRBJ2-5 | TRBV7-6 | . | TGTGCCAGCAGCTCCAGTCTCCAACGGGGCCAGTACTTC | CASSSSLQRGQYF
. | TRBJ1-1 | TRBV6-5 | . | TGTGCCAGCAGTCAACCGAACACTGAAGCTTTCTTT | CASSQPNTEAFF
. | TRBJ2-5 | TRBV29-1 | . | TGCAGCGTTGAAGGTCTGGGTGGGGAGACCCAGTACTTC | CSVEGLGGETQYF
. | TRBJ1-1 | TRBV6-5 | . | TGTGCCAGCAGTTACGGGGGGCGAGGCACTGAAGCTTTCTTT | CASSYGGRGTEAFF
TRBD1 | TRBJ1-2 | TRBV13 | . | TGTGCCAGCAGCGGCCGGGACAGGGGCCCCCAGATCAGTGGCTACACCTTC | CASSGRDRGPQISGYTF
TRBD2 | TRBJ2-1 | TRBV5-1 | few | TGCGCCAGCAGCTTGGCCTCTCGCGGGAGATGGGACAATGAGCAGTTCTTC | CASSLASRGRWDNEQFF
. | TRBJ1-1 | TRBV7-9 | . | TGTGCCAGCAGCATCCCGGAAGCTTTCTTT | CASSIPEAFF
TRBD1 | TRBJ2-5 | TRBV7-8 | . | TGTGCCAGCAGCTGGGGACAGTCGTACCAAGAGACCCAGTACTTC | CASSWGQSYQETQYF
. | TRBJ2-1 | TRBV12-3/TRBV12-4 | . | TGTGCCGGTGGGCTAGCGAGGAATGAGCAGTTCTTC | CAGGLARNEQFF
TRBD2 | TRBJ2-2 | TRBV28 | once | TGTGCCAGCAGTTTCAGCGGGGGATCCGGCGGGGAGCTGTTTTTT | CASSFSGGSGGELFF
TRBD2 | TRBJ2-3 | TRBV7-3 | . | TGTGCCAGCAGCTATAGCGGGGGCCCTACAGATACGCAGTATTTT | CASSYSGGPTDTQYF
TRBD2 | TRBJ2-1 | TRBV29-1 | many | TGCAGCGTTCAGATAGCGGGAGGGCCTGGTGAGCAGTTCTTC | CSVQIAGGPGEQFF
. | TRBJ2-3 | TRBV7-9 | . | TGTGCCAGCGGCCCTCCTCTAGCCCCAGATACGCAGTATTTT | CASGPPLAPDTQYF
. | TRBJ2-3 | TRBV29-1 | . | TGCAACGTCGCAGCTATAACACAAAGTTACACAGATACGCAGTATTTT | CNVAAITQSYTDTQYF
. | TRBJ1-2 | TRBV6-5 | once | TGTGCCAGCAGGGGAAAAACGGTCCTCTATGGCTACACCTTC | CASRGKTVLYGYTF
. | TRBJ2-5 | TRBV20-1 | . | TGCAGTGCCCAGAGAGCAGAAGAGACCCAGTACTTC | CSAQRAEETQYF
. | TRBJ2-3 | TRBV9 | . | TGTGCCAGCAGCGTAGGGGGACCGTACACAGATACGCAGTATTTT | CASSVGGPYTDTQYF
. | TRBJ2-1 | TRBV4-3 | . | TGCGCCAGCAGCCAAGAACCGGGACCAAGGTCAAGCAATGAGCAGTTCTTC | CASSQEPGPRSSNEQFF
. | TRBJ1-1 | TRBV29-1 | . | TGCAGCGTTGCTTACAAGGGCGCTTTCTTT | CSVAYKGAFF
. | TRBJ2-5 | TRBV4-3 | few | TGCGCCAGCAGCCAAGATTGGGGGGCTGCCACCCAAGAGACCCAGTACTTC | CASSQDWGAATQETQYF
. | TRBJ1-5 | TRBV6-5 | . | TGTGCCAGCAGTTACTTCGACAGACCGTATAGCAATCAGCCCCAGCATTTT | CASSYFDRPYSNQPQHF
TRBD1 | TRBJ1-6 | TRBV12-3/TRBV12-4 | . | TGTGCCAGCAGTGCCGGGACAGGGAATTCACCCCTCCACTTT | CASSAGTGNSPLHF
TRBD2 | TRBJ2-5 | TRBV11-2 | once | TGTACCAGCAGCTTAGATGGGTTGGGAGTCGCGGGGGGCCTCCAAGAGACCCAGTACTTC | CTSSLDGLGVAGGLQETQYF
. | TRBJ2-7 | TRBV27 | few | TGTGCCAGCAGTTTCATAGGAGTGGGGAGACAGAACACCCAGGGCGAGCAGTACTTC | CASSFIGVGRQNTQGEQYF
. | TRBJ2-7 | TRBV29-1 | many | TGCAGCGTTGAGGTTGAATACGAGCAGTACTTC | CSVEVEYEQYF